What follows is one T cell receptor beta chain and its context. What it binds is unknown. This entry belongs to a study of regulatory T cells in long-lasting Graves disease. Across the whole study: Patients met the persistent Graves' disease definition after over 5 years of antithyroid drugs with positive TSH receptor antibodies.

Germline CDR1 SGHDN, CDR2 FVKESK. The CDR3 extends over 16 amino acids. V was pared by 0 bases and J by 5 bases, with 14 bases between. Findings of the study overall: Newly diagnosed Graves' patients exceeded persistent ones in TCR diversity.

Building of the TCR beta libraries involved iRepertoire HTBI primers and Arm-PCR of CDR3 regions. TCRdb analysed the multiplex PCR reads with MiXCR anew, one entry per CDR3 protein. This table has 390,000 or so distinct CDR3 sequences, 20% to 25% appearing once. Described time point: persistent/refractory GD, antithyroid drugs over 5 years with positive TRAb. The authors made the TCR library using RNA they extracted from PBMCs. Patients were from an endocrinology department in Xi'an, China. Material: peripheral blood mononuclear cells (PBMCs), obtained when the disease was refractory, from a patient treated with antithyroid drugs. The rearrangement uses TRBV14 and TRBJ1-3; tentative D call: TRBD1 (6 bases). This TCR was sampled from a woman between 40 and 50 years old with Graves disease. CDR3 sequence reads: CASSQDRRQARNTIYF. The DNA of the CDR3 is TGTGCCAGCAGCCAAGATAGACGACAGGCCAGAAACACCATATATTTT. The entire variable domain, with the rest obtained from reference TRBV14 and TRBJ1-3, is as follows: EAGVTQFPSHSVIEKGQTVTLRCDPISGHDNLYWYRRVMGKEIKFLLHFVKESKQDESGMPNNRFLAERTGGTYSTLKVQPAELEDSGVYFCASSQDRRQARNTIYFGEGSWLTVV.